Reported below is one TCR beta chain. J was trimmed by 2 bases and V by 4 bases; bases with no gene match: 10. The CDR3 has 16 amino acids. CDR1 is SGHTA and CDR2 is FQGNSA in the germline V gene. The entry originates in a study of T cell changes during pregnancy in multiple sclerosis. Clones were read by immunoSEQ multiplex PCR, and TCRdb kept only the in-frame ones, dropping some. The sample consists of over 50,000 clones, over 80% of them appearing once. The clonotype comes from a female donor with multiple sclerosis, enrolled in a pregnancy study. The sample in question was CD4+ T cells from peripheral blood mononuclear cells, obtained after pregnancy. The chain uses TRBV7-2 and TRBJ2-7, with 8 bases that match TRBD2. In nucleotides, the CDR3 is TGTGCCAGCAGCTCCCCGCTTGGCGGGGGGACCTACGAGCAGTACTTC. It specifies CASSSPLGGGTYEQYF.